This is a list of T cell receptor beta chains from one sample in a study of metastatic and nonmetastatic thyroid tumors. TCRdb reprocessed the PCR reads using MiXCR. The sample lists around 24,000 clones, around 21% occurring once. The sample consisted of blood. The origin of the receptors is a male donor with papillary thyroid cancer or a benign thyroid nodule (not recorded which). Some clones in this sample may be carry-over from other donors' samples. Each CDR3 is given with its conserved first and last residue. The D gene is left open where the match is weak. Only part of the rows carry a size: once, few, many, or a class if the clone is expanded.

>TRBV5-1|many|TRBD1|TRBJ1-3
TGCGCCAGCACCGAGGGGGACAGCTCTGGAAACACCATATATTTT
CASTEGDSSGNTIYF
>TRBV19|many|-|TRBJ2-3
TGTGCCAGTAGTAGAAGAGGAGGGGGGGGAACAGATACGCAGTATTTT
CASSRRGGGGTDTQYF
>TRBV2|few|TRBD1|TRBJ2-7
TGTGCCAGCAGAAAGGGGGACAGCAGGGGGTACGAGCAGTACTTC
CASRKGDSRGYEQYF
>TRBV10-2|many|TRBD1|TRBJ2-3
TGCGCCAGCACGACAGGGTACGACACAGATACGCAGTATTTT
CASTTGYDTDTQYF
>TRBV27|-|TRBD2|TRBJ2-7
TGTGCCAGCAGGACACTAGCGGGGGATGAGCAGTACTTC
CASRTLAGDEQYF
>TRBV6-4|few|-|TRBJ1-5
TGTGCCAGCAGTCCGTCATTGGGAAGCAATCAGCCCCAGCATTTT
CASSPSLGSNQPQHF
>TRBV5-1|many|TRBD2|TRBJ2-3
TGCGCCAGCAGCTTGGGTATCGGGAGGGCAGATACGCAGTATTTT
CASSLGIGRADTQYF
>TRBV6-1|-|-|TRBJ2-3
TGTGCCAGCAGTGGATACGATGGAACAGATACGCAGTATTTT
CASSGYDGTDTQYF
>TRBV7-2|few|-|TRBJ1-2
TGTGCCAGCAGCTTAGCGAACAGGGTTGGCGGCTACACCTTC
CASSLANRVGGYTF
>TRBV5-5|many|-|TRBJ2-7
TGTGCCAGCAGCTCATTCAGGGCGAGCTCCTACGAGCAGTACTTC
CASSSFRASSYEQYF
>TRBV3-1|-|-|TRBJ2-1
TGTGCCAGCAGCCCCTCCAGGGGAGCCTACAATGAGCAGTTCTTC
CASSPSRGAYNEQFF
>TRBV15|-|-|TRBJ2-2
TGTGCCACCAGCCCTGGGACTGCTAACACCTGGGAGCTGTTTTTT
CATSPGTANTWELFF
>TRBV12-3/TRBV12-4|-|-|TRBJ1-4
TGTGCCAACATGGGTGAAAAACTGTTTTTT
CANMGEKLFF
>TRBV20-1|many|TRBD2|TRBJ2-7
TGCAGTGCTAGCCTCCCTAGCGGGAGCTACGAGCAGTACTTC
CSASLPSGSYEQYF
>TRBV6-5|many|-|TRBJ1-2
TGTGCCAGCAGTTCCTCGACACGCGGGGACTATGGCTACACCTTC
CASSSSTRGDYGYTF
>TRBV28|-|-|TRBJ1-1
TGTGCCAGCTGGGGGTCGGGGTTTTTGGGCACTGAAGCTTTCTTT
CASWGSGFLGTEAFF
>TRBV2|hyperexpanded|-|TRBJ2-2
TGTGCCAGCAGTGAGTCCTCGAACACCGGGGAGCTGTTTTTT
CASSESSNTGELFF
>TRBV18|-|TRBD2|TRBJ2-7
TGTGCCAGCTCACTGGGGCACAGGACTAGCGGGAGAGGAAGGATCTCCTACGAGCAGTACTTC
CASSLGHRTSGRGRISYEQYF
>TRBV20-1|-|TRBD1|TRBJ2-7
TGCAGTGCCATATCCGGGGCAGGGGGCCAGAACGAGCAGTACTTC
CSAISGAGGQNEQYF
>TRBV4-1|medium-sized|-|TRBJ1-1
TGCGCCAGCACCTTTAGGGAGACGGACACTGAAGCTTTCTTT
CASTFRETDTEAFF
>TRBV18|once|-|TRBJ2-7
TGTGCCAGCTCACCATCCCCCTACGAGCAGTACTTC
CASSPSPYEQYF
>TRBV11-2|many|-|TRBJ2-7
TGTGCCAGCAGCCGCGTGAACCGGGGGGAGCAGTACTTC
CASSRVNRGEQYF
>TRBV20-1|many|-|TRBJ2-6
TGCAGTGCTCCGCTCCCAGGGAAAGGGGCCAACGTCCTGACTTTC
CSAPLPGKGANVLTF
>TRBV6-1|-|-|TRBJ1-6
TGTGCCAGCAGTCAAGGGAGGGAAACGGGGCAAGCGAGCTCACCCCTCCACTTT
CASSQGRETGQASSPLHF
>TRBV20-1|-|TRBD2|TRBJ2-7
TGCAGTGCCACGGTAGCGGGTTTCTCCTACGAGCAGTACTTC
CSATVAGFSYEQYF
>TRBV20-1|many|-|TRBJ2-3
TGCAGTGCTAGTTTTCGAGGTTCCACAGATACGCAGTATTTT
CSASFRGSTDTQYF
>TRBV20-1|-|-|TRBJ1-2
TGCAGTGCTAGTTTCGCGGGAGAGAGGGGCCGCTATGGCTACACCTTC
CSASFAGERGRYGYTF
>TRBV25-1|-|TRBD2|TRBJ2-1
TGTGCCAGCACCCCCTTGGGTCGACCTAGCGGAATAGTCTCCTACAATGAGCAGTTCTTC
CASTPLGRPSGIVSYNEQFF
>TRBV27|-|TRBD1|TRBJ2-5
TGTGCCAGCAGTACCGACAGGGGATGGGAGACCCAGTACTTC
CASSTDRGWETQYF
>TRBV7-9|few|-|TRBJ1-1
TGTGCCAGCAGATTAGTTAAGCCGAACACTGAAGCTTTCTTT
CASRLVKPNTEAFF
>TRBV27|few|TRBD2|TRBJ2-7
TGTGCCAGCAGCATCCTAGCGGGAGGGATCAGCTACGAGCAGTACTTC
CASSILAGGISYEQYF
>TRBV2|-|-|TRBJ1-2
TGTGCCAGCGGCCAGGGCTATGGCTACACCTTC
CASGQGYGYTF
>TRBV6-2/TRBV6-3|few|-|TRBJ2-6
TGTGCCAGCAGTTACGAAAGCTCTGGGGCCAACGTCCTGACTTTC
CASSYESSGANVLTF
>TRBV9|-|TRBD2|TRBJ2-7
TGTGCCAGCAGCCGACTAGCGGGAGATCAGCAGTACTTC
CASSRLAGDQQYF
>TRBV6-1|-|TRBD2|TRBJ2-5
TGTGCCAGCATTCAAGCGGGAGGGCAATGGGAGACCCAGTACTTC
CASIQAGGQWETQYF
>TRBV20-1|many|TRBD1|TRBJ2-7
TGCAGTGCCCCGACAGGGTCTTTGGACGAGCAGTACTTC
CSAPTGSLDEQYF
>TRBV15|many|-|TRBJ2-1
TGTGCCACCAGCAGGCCGGCCCAGGGGGAGGGGAAGCAGTTCTTC
CATSRPAQGEGKQFF
>TRBV10-3|few|-|TRBJ1-2
TGTGCCATCGGTGGGTCGAATCAGAACTATGGCTACACCTTC
CAIGGSNQNYGYTF
>TRBV19|many|-|TRBJ2-2
TGTGCCAGTAGTATGCCCGGACAGGGAGGGTCGGTTGCTGGGGAGCTGTTTTTT
CASSMPGQGGSVAGELFF
>TRBV19|medium-sized|-|TRBJ1-1
TGTGCCAGTAGTATCACCCCGGGGCTGAACACTGAAGCTTTCTTT
CASSITPGLNTEAFF
>TRBV19|medium-sized|-|TRBJ1-1
TGTGCCAGTGGGGCCAGGCGGGAAACTGAAGCTTTCTTT
CASGARRETEAFF
>TRBV19|-|-|TRBJ1-5
TGTGCCAGTAGTATAGAGGGCCAGCCCCAGCATTTT
CASSIEGQPQHF
>TRBV6-2/TRBV6-3|medium-sized|-|TRBJ2-7
TGTGCCAGCAGTTACCGATCAAGCCCCTACGAGCAGTACTTC
CASSYRSSPYEQYF
>TRBV19|many|TRBD1|TRBJ2-7
TGTGCCAGTAACCTCGGGACAGGGGCGGACGAGCAGTACTTC
CASNLGTGADEQYF
>TRBV5-6|many|TRBD2|TRBJ2-1
TGTGCCAGCAGCAGTAGCGGGAGAGAGCAGTTCTTC
CASSSSGREQFF
>TRBV5-1|once|TRBD2|TRBJ2-1
TGCGCCAGCAGCGTGACTAGCCAAGCCTACAATGAGCAGTTCTTC
CASSVTSQAYNEQFF
>TRBV5-6|-|-|TRBJ2-2
TGTGCCAGCAGCGGGCGGCTGGCGAGAGGCACCGGGGAGCTGTTTTTT
CASSGRLARGTGELFF
>TRBV7-9|-|-|TRBJ1-6
TGTGCCAGCAGCTTAGCCGGGGGGCTTTCACCCCTCCACTTT
CASSLAGGLSPLHF
>TRBV5-1|many|TRBD2|TRBJ2-3
TGCGCCAGCAGCTTGGCTAGCGGGAGCCCAGATACGCAGTATTTT
CASSLASGSPDTQYF
>TRBV7-9|-|-|TRBJ2-7
TGTGCCAGCATCCGACCGGGGGCCTTGCTCGACGAGCAGTACTTC
CASIRPGALLDEQYF
>TRBV6-5|-|TRBD2|TRBJ2-7
TGTGCCAGCAGTTCCGGGACTAGCGGGAGTGAAAGCTCCTACGAGCAGTACTTC
CASSSGTSGSESSYEQYF
>TRBV9|many|-|TRBJ2-5
TGTGCCAGCAGCTCAGGGGAGGGTTCGGGGGAGACCCAGTACTTC
CASSSGEGSGETQYF